This T cell receptor (beta chain) was documented in a study of OX40 agonist ivuxolimab in advanced cancers. Method: immunoSEQ multiplex PCR; TCRdb's copy keeps in-frame clones and lacks some. The table includes more than 60,000 clones, 85% detected once. Sequenced material: CD4+ or CD8+ T cells sorted from blood, taken in a trial of the OX40 agonist ivuxolimab. The TCR comes from an adult with an advanced solid tumor such as melanoma, head and neck, liver or kidney cancer.

In DNA, the CDR3 is TGTGCCAGCAGCATCGACAGTAACACCATATATTTT. This translates into CASSIDSNTIYF. The chain uses TRBV5-6 and TRBJ1-3; possibly TRBD1 for D (5 bases). Per the germline V gene, CDR1 is SGHDT and CDR2 is YYEEEE. The CDR3 is made up of 12 amino acids. V dropped 4 bases and J dropped 7 bases, with 9 bases sitting between them.